The rows below give T cell receptor beta chains drawn from one sample of a study of identical twins. TCRdb re-derived calls from the 5' RACE reads in MiXCR, one entry per CDR3 protein. The data hold under 900,000 distinct CDR3 sequences, with roughly 18% observed a single time. The sample was also linked to a second study, of T cells expressing NK-cell markers.

Specimen: PBMCs. These receptors were collected from a woman aged 18 to 35 in good health. The CDR3 runs from the conserved cysteine through the conserved F or W. Fields, in order: D gene, J gene, V gene, clone size, CDR3 protein, CDR3 DNA. A D gene is named only where the DNA matches it firmly. Only some rows state a clone size, as once, few, many or a class for expanded clones.

D: -; J: TRBJ2-7; V: TRBV7-9; size: few; CDR3: CASSLGYSGYEQYF; DNA: TGTGCCAGCAGCTTGGGCTATAGTGGCTACGAGCAGTACTTC
D: -; J: TRBJ1-1; V: TRBV12-3/TRBV12-4; size: -; CDR3: CASSFRTYLRNTEAFF; DNA: TGTGCCAGCAGTTTCAGAACCTATTTAAGAAACACTGAAGCTTTCTTT
D: -; J: TRBJ2-3; V: TRBV12-3/TRBV12-4; size: few; CDR3: CATLRRYTQYF; DNA: TGTGCCACCCTTAGGAGGTATACGCAGTATTTT
D: -; J: TRBJ1-2; V: TRBV20-1; size: few; CDR3: CSARDSPGLYGYTF; DNA: TGCAGTGCTAGAGATTCACCGGGCCTCTATGGCTACACCTTC
D: TRBD2; J: TRBJ2-7; V: TRBV20-1; size: few; CDR3: CSARVLAGTYEQYF; DNA: TGCAGTGCTAGAGTACTAGCGGGAACCTACGAGCAGTACTTC
D: TRBD1; J: TRBJ2-7; V: TRBV11-1; size: -; CDR3: CASSPAQGATTGSPYEQYF; DNA: TGTGCCAGCAGCCCCGCCCAGGGGGCGACAACGGGTTCCCCCTACGAGCAGTACTTC
D: -; J: TRBJ1-2; V: TRBV10-3; size: -; CDR3: CAIRDPTVSYGYTF; DNA: TGTGCCATCAGAGATCCGACGGTTTCCTATGGCTACACCTTC
D: TRBD1; J: TRBJ2-3; V: TRBV5-1; size: -; CDR3: CASSTLTGPNTDTQYF; DNA: TGCGCCAGCAGCACCCTGACAGGGCCAAACACAGATACGCAGTATTTT
D: -; J: TRBJ2-3; V: TRBV5-6; size: -; CDR3: CASSLLVGPGDTQYF; DNA: TGTGCCAGCAGCTTGTTGGTGGGTCCAGGGGATACGCAGTATTTT
D: TRBD1; J: TRBJ2-2; V: TRBV5-1; size: once; CDR3: CASSPWTGANTGELFF; DNA: TGCGCCAGCAGCCCGTGGACAGGCGCGAACACCGGGGAGCTGTTTTTT
D: -; J: TRBJ2-5; V: TRBV20-1; size: many; CDR3: CSASLGVYQETQYF; DNA: TGCAGTGCTAGTCTGGGAGTGTACCAAGAGACCCAGTACTTC
D: -; J: TRBJ1-2; V: TRBV5-1; size: -; CDR3: CASSLGGQSYSYTF; DNA: TGCGCCAGCAGCTTGGGAGGACAGTCCTATAGCTACACCTTC
D: TRBD2; J: TRBJ2-7; V: TRBV12-3/TRBV12-4; size: -; CDR3: CASSRLGTSGSSEQYF; DNA: TGTGCCAGCAGCCGATTAGGGACTAGCGGGAGCAGCGAGCAGTACTTC
D: -; J: TRBJ1-2; V: TRBV9; size: few; CDR3: CASSVEGGRNYGYTF; DNA: TGTGCCAGCAGCGTAGAGGGCGGGAGGAACTATGGCTACACCTTC
D: TRBD2; J: TRBJ2-7; V: TRBV6-1; size: few; CDR3: CASSLQTSGRPSYEQYF; DNA: TGTGCCAGCAGCCTCCAGACTAGCGGGAGGCCCTCCTACGAGCAGTACTTC